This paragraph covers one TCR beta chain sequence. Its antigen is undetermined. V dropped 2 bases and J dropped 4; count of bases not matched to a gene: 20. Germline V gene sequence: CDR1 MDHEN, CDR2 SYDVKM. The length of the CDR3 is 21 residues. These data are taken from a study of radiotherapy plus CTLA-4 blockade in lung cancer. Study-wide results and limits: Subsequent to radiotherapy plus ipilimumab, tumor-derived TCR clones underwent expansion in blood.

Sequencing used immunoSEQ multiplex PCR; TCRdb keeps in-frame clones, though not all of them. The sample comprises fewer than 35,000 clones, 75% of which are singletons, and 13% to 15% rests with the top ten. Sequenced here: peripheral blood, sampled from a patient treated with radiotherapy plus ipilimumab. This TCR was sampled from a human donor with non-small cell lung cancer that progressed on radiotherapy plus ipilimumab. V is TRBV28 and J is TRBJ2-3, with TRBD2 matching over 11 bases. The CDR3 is CASSLPEPSLAGVLSADTQYF. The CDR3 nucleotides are TGTGCCAGCAGTTTACCCGAGCCCTCACTAGCGGGAGTCCTTAGCGCAGATACGCAGTATTTT.